This entry features one T cell receptor beta chain sequence. The target antigen is unknown. These data come from a study of shared clonotypes between healthy human individuals. The study's findings and limits: Researchers sampled blood only, noting tissue repertoires likely differ.

Sorted subsets were amplified in replicate PCRs using 200 ng DNA, around 30,000 T cell genomes. Original methodology: ImmunoSEQ junction-only sequences lacked quality scores, so their filtering differed. The assay was immunoSEQ multiplex PCR, and TCRdb's table has in-frame clones only and misses some. That table furnishes V, J and clone size, whereas the DNA furnished D and trimming. The top ten hold approximately 1.1% of the sample, which has some 1.5 million clones, roughly 95% seen once. Germline V lookup: CDR1 SGHRS, CDR2 YFSETQ. The CDR3 is made up of 16 amino acids. V dropped 0 bases and J dropped 1; count of bases not matched to a gene: 5.

This TCR came from a man aged 30 to 39 in good health. Sequenced sample: naive CD4+ T cells sorted from blood. Subset specified: CD45RA+ positively selected. The V gene is TRBV5-1, the J gene TRBJ2-5, with TRBD1 identical over 8 bases. In nucleotides, the CDR3 is TGCGCCAGCAGCTTGGTTTGGACAGGGATCCAAGAGACCCAGTACTTC. It codes for CASSLVWTGIQETQYF.